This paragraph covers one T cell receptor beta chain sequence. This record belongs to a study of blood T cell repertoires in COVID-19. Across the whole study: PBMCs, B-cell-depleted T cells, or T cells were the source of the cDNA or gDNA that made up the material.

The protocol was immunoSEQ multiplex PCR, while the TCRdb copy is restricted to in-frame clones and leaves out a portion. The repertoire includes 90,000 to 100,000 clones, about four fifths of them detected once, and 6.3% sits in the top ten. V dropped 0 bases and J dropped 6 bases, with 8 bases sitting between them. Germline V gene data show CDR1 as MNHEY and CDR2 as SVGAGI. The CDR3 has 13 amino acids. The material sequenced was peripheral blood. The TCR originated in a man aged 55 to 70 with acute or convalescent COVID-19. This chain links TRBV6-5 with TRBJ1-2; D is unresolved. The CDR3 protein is CASSYSSIHGYTF. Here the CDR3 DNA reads TGTGCCAGCAGTTACTCGTCAATTCATGGCTACACCTTC.